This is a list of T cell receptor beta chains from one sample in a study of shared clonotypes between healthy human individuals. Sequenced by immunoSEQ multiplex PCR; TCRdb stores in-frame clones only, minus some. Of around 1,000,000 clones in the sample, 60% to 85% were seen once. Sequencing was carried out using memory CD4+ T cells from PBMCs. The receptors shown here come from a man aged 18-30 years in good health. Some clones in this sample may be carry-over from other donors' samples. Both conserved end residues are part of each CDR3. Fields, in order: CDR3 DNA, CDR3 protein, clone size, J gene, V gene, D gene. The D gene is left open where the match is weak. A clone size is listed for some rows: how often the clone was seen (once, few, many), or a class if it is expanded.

DNA: TGTGCCAGCAGCCGGGACAGGGGGACTGAAGCTTTCTTT
CDR3: CASSRDRGTEAFF
size: few
J: TRBJ1-1
V: TRBV5-5
D: TRBD1

DNA: TGTGCCAGCGGGTTCGCCCTACGCTCGCCCAGGTCCACCGGGGAGCTGTTTTTT
CDR3: CASGFALRSPRSTGELFF
size: .
J: TRBJ2-2
V: TRBV28
D: .

DNA: TGCGCCAGCAGCTTGGTGGGACTAGCGCCCTACGAGCAGTACTTC
CDR3: CASSLVGLAPYEQYF
size: .
J: TRBJ2-7
V: TRBV5-1
D: TRBD2

DNA: TGTGCCAGCAGTGGGACAGGGGGTACTCAGCCCCAGCATTTT
CDR3: CASSGTGGTQPQHF
size: .
J: TRBJ1-5
V: TRBV2
D: TRBD1

DNA: TGCGCCAGCAGCTTGGCGGATACGCAGTATTTT
CDR3: CASSLADTQYF
size: .
J: TRBJ2-3
V: TRBV5-1
D: .

DNA: TGTGCCAGCAGTAACCAAAGCGGGAGCTGGGATACGCAGTATTTT
CDR3: CASSNQSGSWDTQYF
size: .
J: TRBJ2-3
V: TRBV9
D: TRBD2

DNA: TGTGCCAGCAGGGCTTCAGAGGGAAACACCATATATTTT
CDR3: CASRASEGNTIYF
size: .
J: TRBJ1-3
V: TRBV6-6
D: .

DNA: TGTGCCAGCAGCGTAGGGTCGAGCCCAGGAGGCGAAAAACTGTTTTTT
CDR3: CASSVGSSPGGEKLFF
size: .
J: TRBJ1-4
V: TRBV6-7
D: .

DNA: TGTGCCAGCAGCCACGGAGGAGGAACCGGGGAGCTGTTTTTT
CDR3: CASSHGGGTGELFF
size: .
J: TRBJ2-2
V: TRBV6-1
D: .

DNA: TGTGCCAGCAGTGAAGACAGGGTTCCTTATGGCTACACCTTC
CDR3: CASSEDRVPYGYTF
size: .
J: TRBJ1-2
V: TRBV2
D: .

DNA: TGTGCCAGCAGTTTATTCGGACGGGCTCAAGAGACCCAGTACTTC
CDR3: CASSLFGRAQETQYF
size: .
J: TRBJ2-5
V: TRBV28
D: .

DNA: TGTGCCAGCAGCCAAATCGCCGGTCGAGGACGGGAGACCCAGTACTTC
CDR3: CASSQIAGRGRETQYF
size: .
J: TRBJ2-5
V: TRBV7-6
D: .

DNA: TGTGCCAGCTCACCAAGACAGCTAGGGGGAGAAGCTTTCTTT
CDR3: CASSPRQLGGEAFF
size: .
J: TRBJ1-1
V: TRBV18
D: .

DNA: TGTGCCAGTCAAAGGGGGGGAGACTACGAGCAGTACTTC
CDR3: CASQRGGDYEQYF
size: .
J: TRBJ2-7
V: TRBV28
D: .

DNA: TGTGCCAGCAGCCCCTTCGGGTACGAGCAGTACTTC
CDR3: CASSPFGYEQYF
size: once
J: TRBJ2-7
V: TRBV9
D: .

DNA: TGTGCCAGCAGGGGACAGACGAACACTGAAGCTTTCTTT
CDR3: CASRGQTNTEAFF
size: few
J: TRBJ1-1
V: TRBV7-2
D: TRBD1

DNA: TGTGCCAGCAGTCGGCCCGTCTCGGCTAATGAAAAACTGTTTTTT
CDR3: CASSRPVSANEKLFF
size: .
J: TRBJ1-4
V: TRBV6-5
D: .

DNA: TGCGCCAGCAGCTTCTTTTCGGGACTAGCGGGAGGGAGCGCCTACAATGAGCAGTTCTTC
CDR3: CASSFFSGLAGGSAYNEQFF
size: .
J: TRBJ2-1
V: TRBV5-1
D: TRBD2

DNA: TGTGCCAGCAGCCCGACCGGGACAGGGGAGGGGTATGGCTACACCTTC
CDR3: CASSPTGTGEGYGYTF
size: .
J: TRBJ1-2
V: TRBV5-4
D: TRBD1

DNA: TGTGCCAGCACCACTCGAAAGGGGCCATACGAGCAGTACTTC
CDR3: CASTTRKGPYEQYF
size: .
J: TRBJ2-7
V: TRBV2
D: .

DNA: TGTGCCTGTAGGGAGGTGGCGGGCCACGAGCAGTACTTC
CDR3: CACREVAGHEQYF
size: .
J: TRBJ2-7
V: TRBV28
D: .

DNA: TGCAGCGTTGAACTTGGGAATGGCTACACCTTC
CDR3: CSVELGNGYTF
size: .
J: TRBJ1-2
V: TRBV29-1
D: .